The 2 T cell receptor beta chains below were found in one sample sequenced in a study of T-cell reconstitution after alpha-beta-depleted transplantation in children (dated by TCRdb to about 2016). Reading the label with the study, this specimen's treatment or condition is: allogeneic hematopoietic cell transplantation with graft depleted of TCRalphabeta T cells and CD19 B cells. Preparation of the library involved PCR. The run used an Illumina HiSeq 2500. To normalize quantification of the TCRbeta repertoire, the TCR libraries were built with molecular barcoding that relied on unique molecular identifiers. TCRdb reprocessed the public reads (quality trimming at Q25 with fastp, clone calling with MiXCR) and kept in-frame beta chains. For every CDR3 protein sequence, its rows merge into one entry that carries the most common genes and DNA. Present in this sample are under 250,000 distinct CDR3 sequences, 6.6% of which were seen just once. Of the sample, 5% to 6.5% falls within the top ten clones.

The sequenced sample was PBMCs, obtained before TCRalphabeta/CD19-depleted stem cell transplant. The receptors shown here come from a boy aged 2 to 10 with acute lymphoblastic leukemia, due to receive a stem cell transplant.

The table lists this clonotype with a few counts. This chain uses TRBV9 with TRBJ2-3; 15 nucleotides line up with TRBD2. J was trimmed by 1 base and V by 3 bases; bases with no gene match: 3. Germline CDR1 reads SGDLS; CDR2 reads YYNGEE. The length of the CDR3 is 17 residues. The CDR3 DNA reads as TGTGCCAGCAGCGCCGGACTAGCGGGGGGGCGCACAGATACGCAGTATTTT. Its translation: CASSAGLAGGRTDTQYF.

This clonotype was detected many times. The chain links TRBV3-1 to TRBJ2-7; the match to TRBD2 covers 12 bases. The V segment lost 5 bases and the J segment 2 bases; nucleotides outside the gene matches: 10. Germline CDR1 LGHDT, CDR2 YNNKEL (reference sequence). The CDR3 is 17 amino acids. CDR3 sequence: CASSDSMGLAGPYEQYF. The CDR3 DNA sequence: TGTGCCAGCAGCGATTCAATGGGACTAGCGGGTCCCTACGAGCAGTACTTC.